The 2 T cell receptor beta chains in this list originate from one sample, sequenced in a study of cytotoxic CD8 clonotypes in ibrutinib-treated CLL. Data came from immunoSEQ multiplex PCR; TCRdb stores just in-frame clones and leaves some out. Among approximately 91,000 clones listed, more than 75% were seen once. This material consisted of PBMCs, taken after 12 months of ibrutinib treatment. These receptors all come from a human donor with chronic lymphocytic leukemia.

The J gene is TRBJ2-7, the V gene TRBV7-9, with D maybe TRBD2 (6 bases). This CDR3 contains 12 residues. Trimming removed 8 bases at V and 10 bases at J, with 18 bases between. CDR1 is SEHNR and CDR2 is FQNEAQ in the germline V gene (reference sequence). The CDR3 region has the DNA TGTGCCAGCGCCTTCGGGGGTGCGGGTCAGTACTTC. This encodes CASAFGGAGQYF.

The genes are TRBV5-4 and TRBJ2-5; the match to TRBD2 covers 16 bases. The CDR3 covers 17 residues. V shed 6 bases, J shed 5 bases, and the junction held 10 bases outside the gene matches. Germline V gene data show CDR1 as SGHNT and CDR2 as YYREEE (reference sequence). The CDR3 here is CASTAGTSGREMETQYF. CDR3 nucleotide sequence: TGTGCCAGCACAGCCGGGACTAGCGGGAGGGAAATGGAGACCCAGTACTTC.